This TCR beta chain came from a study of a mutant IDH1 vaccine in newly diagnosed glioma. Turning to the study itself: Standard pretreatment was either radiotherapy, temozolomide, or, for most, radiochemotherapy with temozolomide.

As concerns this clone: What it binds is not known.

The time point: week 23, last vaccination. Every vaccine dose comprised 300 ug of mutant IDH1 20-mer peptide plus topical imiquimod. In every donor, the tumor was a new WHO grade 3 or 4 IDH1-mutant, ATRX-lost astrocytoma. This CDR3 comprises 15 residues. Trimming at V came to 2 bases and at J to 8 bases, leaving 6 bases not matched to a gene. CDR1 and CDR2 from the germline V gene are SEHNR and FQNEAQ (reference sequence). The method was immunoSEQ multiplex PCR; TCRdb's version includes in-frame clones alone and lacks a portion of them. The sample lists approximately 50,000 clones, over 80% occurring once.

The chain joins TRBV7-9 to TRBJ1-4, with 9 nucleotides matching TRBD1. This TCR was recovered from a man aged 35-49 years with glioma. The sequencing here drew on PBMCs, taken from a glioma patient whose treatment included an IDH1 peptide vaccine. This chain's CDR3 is CASSLPGQGWEKLFF. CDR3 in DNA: TGTGCCAGCAGCTTACCGGGACAGGGCTGGGAAAAACTGTTTTTT.